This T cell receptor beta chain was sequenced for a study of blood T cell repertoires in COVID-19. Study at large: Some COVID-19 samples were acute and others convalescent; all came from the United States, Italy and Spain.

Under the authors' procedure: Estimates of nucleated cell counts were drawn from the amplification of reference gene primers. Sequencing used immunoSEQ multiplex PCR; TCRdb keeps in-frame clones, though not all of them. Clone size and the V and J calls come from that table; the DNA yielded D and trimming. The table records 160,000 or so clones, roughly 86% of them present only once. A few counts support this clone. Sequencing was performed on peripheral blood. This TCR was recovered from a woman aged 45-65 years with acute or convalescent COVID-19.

The CDR3 nucleotides are TGTGCCAGTAGCCTCGGGAGTGTGGAGAGGCAGCCCCAGCATTTT. It codes for CASSLGSVERQPQHF. The chain is built from TRBV19 and TRBJ1-5, with no clear D. The V end lost 6 bases, the J end lost 7 bases, and 19 bases lay between the germline ends. Germline-derived CDR1 and CDR2 are LNHDA and SQIVND (reference sequence). CDR3 size: 15 residues.